Below, one T cell receptor (beta chain) is given with its context. The table came from immunoSEQ multiplex PCR; TCRdb's copy has only in-frame clones and leaves some out. Counted here are about 480,000 clones, 85% to 90% occurring once; the ten biggest clones make up approximately 0.9%. This sample was taken from a study of blood T cell repertoires in COVID-19. The CDR3 covers 14 residues. Trimming left V 1 base short and J 2 bases short, with 8 bases between. Germline V gives CDR1 LNHNV, CDR2 YYDKDF (reference sequence). The chain couples TRBV15 to TRBJ1-1; possibly TRBD1 for D (5 bases). The origin of this receptor is a man younger than 30 with COVID-19, enrolled during active disease. The sequencing input was peripheral blood. The CDR3 protein is CATSRAGGNTEAFF. Here the CDR3 DNA reads TGTGCCACCAGCAGAGCCGGGGGTAACACTGAAGCTTTCTTT.